A single sample gave rise to the 3 T cell receptor beta chains below, sequenced in a study of OX40 agonist ivuxolimab in advanced cancers. Clones were sequenced by immunoSEQ multiplex PCR, and TCRdb holds only the in-frame ones, with some missing. This sample carries more than 60,000 clones, 85% to 90% of them seen once, and the ten largest clones take 14%. Sample: CD4+ or CD8+ T cells sorted from blood, taken in a trial of the OX40 agonist ivuxolimab. These TCRs come from an adult with an advanced solid tumor such as melanoma, head and neck, liver or kidney cancer.

V gene TRBV12-5 combines with J gene TRBJ2-7; D tentatively fits TRBD1 or TRBD2 (5 bases each). This CDR3 has 12 amino acids. V lost 6 bases, J lost 6 bases, and 12 bases lay in between. The germline gives CDR1 LGHNT, CDR2 FRNRAP. The DNA for the CDR3 is TGTGCTAGTGGCCTTGAGGGGCGCGAGCAGTACTTC. It yields the protein CASGLEGREQYF.

This chain joins TRBV4-1 and TRBJ1-5, with a tentative D call TRBD1 (5 bases). Looked up from germline, CDR1 is MGHRA and CDR2 is YSYEKL. The CDR3 is 13 amino acids. V was cut by 8 bases and J by 5 bases, with 13 bases left in between. CDR3 bases: TGCGCCAGCGCCGTGGCGGGGGATCAGCCCCAGCATTTT. This translates into CASAVAGDQPQHF.

The chain has TRBV15 and TRBJ2-7, with 7 bases lining up with TRBD2. V lost 5 bases and J lost 6; bases outside the gene matches: 7. This CDR3 contains 13 residues. The germline CDR1 and CDR2 sequences are LNHNV and YYDKDF (reference sequence). The CDR3 DNA reads TGTGCCACCAGCGGGCGGGAGTTCCGCGAGCAGTACTTC. Its protein is CATSGREFREQYF. Supplemented by reference TRBV15 and TRBJ2-7, the full variable domain reads DAMVIQNPRYQVTQFGKPVTLSCSQTLNHNVMYWYQQKSSQAPKLLFHYYDKDFNNEADTPDNFQSRRPNTSFCFLDIRSPGLGDTAMYLCATSGREFREQYFGPGTRLTVT.